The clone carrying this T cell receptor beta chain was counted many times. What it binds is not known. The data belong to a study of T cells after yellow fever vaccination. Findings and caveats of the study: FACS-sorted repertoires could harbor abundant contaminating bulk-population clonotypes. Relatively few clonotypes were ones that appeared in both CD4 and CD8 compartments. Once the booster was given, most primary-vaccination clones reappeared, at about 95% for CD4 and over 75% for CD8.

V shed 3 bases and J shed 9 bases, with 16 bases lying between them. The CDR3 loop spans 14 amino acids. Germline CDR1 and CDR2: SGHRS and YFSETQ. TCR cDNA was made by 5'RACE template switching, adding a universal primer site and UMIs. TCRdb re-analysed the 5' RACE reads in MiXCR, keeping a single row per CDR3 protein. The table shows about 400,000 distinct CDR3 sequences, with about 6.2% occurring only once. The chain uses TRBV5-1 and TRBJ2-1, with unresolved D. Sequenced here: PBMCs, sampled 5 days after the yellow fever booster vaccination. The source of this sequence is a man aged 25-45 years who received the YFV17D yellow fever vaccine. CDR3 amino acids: CASSSAQTAIEQFF. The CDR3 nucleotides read TGCGCCAGCAGCTCGGCCCAAACGGCAATTGAGCAGTTCTTC.